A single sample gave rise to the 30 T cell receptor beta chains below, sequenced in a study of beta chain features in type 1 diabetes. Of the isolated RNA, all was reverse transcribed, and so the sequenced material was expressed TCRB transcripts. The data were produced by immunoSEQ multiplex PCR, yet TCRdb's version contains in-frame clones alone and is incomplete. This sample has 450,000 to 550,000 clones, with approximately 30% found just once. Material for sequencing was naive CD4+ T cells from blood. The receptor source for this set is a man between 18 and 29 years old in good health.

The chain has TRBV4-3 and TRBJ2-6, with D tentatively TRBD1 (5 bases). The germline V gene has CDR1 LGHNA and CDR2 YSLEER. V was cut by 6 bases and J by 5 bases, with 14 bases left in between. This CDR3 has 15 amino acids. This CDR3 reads CASSSQGIRANVLTF. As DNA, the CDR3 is TGCGCCAGCAGTAGCCAGGGAATTAGGGCCAACGTCCTGACTTTC.

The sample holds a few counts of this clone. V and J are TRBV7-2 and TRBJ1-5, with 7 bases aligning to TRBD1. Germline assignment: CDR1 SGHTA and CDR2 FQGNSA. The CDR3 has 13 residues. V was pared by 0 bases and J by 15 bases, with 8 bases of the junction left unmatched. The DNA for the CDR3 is TGTGCCAGCAGCTTAGCGCAGACAGGGCCACGGCATTTT. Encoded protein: CASSLAQTGPRHF. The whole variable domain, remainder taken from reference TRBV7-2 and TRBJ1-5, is GAGVSQSPSNKVTEKGKDVELRCDPISGHTALYWYRQSLGQGLEFLIYFQGNSAPDKSGLPSDRFSAERTGGSVSTLTIQRTQQEDSAVYLCASSLAQTGPRHFGDGTRLSIL.

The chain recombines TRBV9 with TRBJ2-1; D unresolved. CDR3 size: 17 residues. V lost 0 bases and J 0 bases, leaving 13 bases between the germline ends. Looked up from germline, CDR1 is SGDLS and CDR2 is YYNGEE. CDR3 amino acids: CASSVDLGSRSYNEQFF. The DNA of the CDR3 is TGTGCCAGCAGCGTAGATCTTGGGTCCCGCTCCTACAATGAGCAGTTCTTC.

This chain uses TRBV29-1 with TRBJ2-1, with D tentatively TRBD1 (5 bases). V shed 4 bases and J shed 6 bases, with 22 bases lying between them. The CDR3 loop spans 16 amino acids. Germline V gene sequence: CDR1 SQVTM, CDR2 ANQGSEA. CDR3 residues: CSVAGDKGRVGNEQFF. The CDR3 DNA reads TGCAGCGTTGCTGGAGACAAAGGCAGGGTAGGCAATGAGCAGTTCTTC.

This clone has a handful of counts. CDR3: CASSWVKGQTQYF. The CDR3 DNA reads TGTGCCAGCAGTTGGGTTAAGGGCCAGACCCAGTACTTC. The chain couples TRBV28 to TRBJ2-5; D gene unclear. This CDR3 is 13 amino acids long. Germline-derived CDR1 and CDR2 are MDHEN and SYDVKM. The V end was cut by 4 bases, the J end by 6 bases, with 12 bases between.

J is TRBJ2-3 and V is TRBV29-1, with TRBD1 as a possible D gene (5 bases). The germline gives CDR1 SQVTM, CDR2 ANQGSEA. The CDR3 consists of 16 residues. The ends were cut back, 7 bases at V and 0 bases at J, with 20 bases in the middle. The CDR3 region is CSAGMGPYFSTDTQYF. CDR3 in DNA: TGCAGCGCCGGCATGGGGCCCTACTTTAGCACAGATACGCAGTATTTT.

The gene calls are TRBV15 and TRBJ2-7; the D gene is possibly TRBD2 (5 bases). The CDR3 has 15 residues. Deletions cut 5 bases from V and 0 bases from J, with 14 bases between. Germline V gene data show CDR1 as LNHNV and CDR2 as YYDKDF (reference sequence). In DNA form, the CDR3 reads TGTGCCACCAGCCTTGCGGGCGGTAACTCCTACGAGCAGTACTTC. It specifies CATSLAGGNSYEQYF.

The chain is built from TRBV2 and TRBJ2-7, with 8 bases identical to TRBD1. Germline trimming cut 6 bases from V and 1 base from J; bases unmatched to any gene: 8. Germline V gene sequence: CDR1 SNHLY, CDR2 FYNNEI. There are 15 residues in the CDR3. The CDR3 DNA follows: TGTGCCAGCAGGGGCCAGGGGGCGGTATCCTACGAGCAGTACTTC. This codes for CASRGQGAVSYEQYF. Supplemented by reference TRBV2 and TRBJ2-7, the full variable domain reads EPEVTQTPSHQVTQMGQEVILRCVPISNHLYFYWYRQILGQKVEFLVSFYNNEISEKSEIFDDQFSVERPDGSNFTLKIRSTKLEDSAMYFCASRGQGAVSYEQYFGPGTRLTVT.

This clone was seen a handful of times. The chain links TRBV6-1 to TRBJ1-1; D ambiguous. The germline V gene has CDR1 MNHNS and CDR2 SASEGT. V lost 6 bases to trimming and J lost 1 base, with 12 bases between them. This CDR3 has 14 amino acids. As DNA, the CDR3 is TGTGCCAGCAGCTTCCCGCTGGCGAACACTGAAGCTTTCTTT. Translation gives CASSFPLANTEAFF.

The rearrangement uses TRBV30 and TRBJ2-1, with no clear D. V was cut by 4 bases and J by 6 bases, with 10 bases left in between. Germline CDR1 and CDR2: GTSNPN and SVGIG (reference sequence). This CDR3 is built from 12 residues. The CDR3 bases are TGTGCCTGGAATTCTGGGCCCAATGAGCAGTTCTTC. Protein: CAWNSGPNEQFF.

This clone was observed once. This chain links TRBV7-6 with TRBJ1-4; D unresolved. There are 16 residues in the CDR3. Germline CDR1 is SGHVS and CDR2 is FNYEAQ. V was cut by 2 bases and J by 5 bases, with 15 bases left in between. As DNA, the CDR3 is TGTGCCAGCAGCTTATTAGGAGTTCCGGGGAATGAAAAACTGTTTTTT. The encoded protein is CASSLLGVPGNEKLFF. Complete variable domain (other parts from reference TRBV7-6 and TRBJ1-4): GAGVSQSPRYKVTKRGQDVALRCDPISGHVSLYWYRQALGQGPEFLTYFNYEAQQDKSGLPNDRFSAERPEGSISTLTIQRTEQRDSAMYRCASSLLGVPGNEKLFFGSGTQLSVL.

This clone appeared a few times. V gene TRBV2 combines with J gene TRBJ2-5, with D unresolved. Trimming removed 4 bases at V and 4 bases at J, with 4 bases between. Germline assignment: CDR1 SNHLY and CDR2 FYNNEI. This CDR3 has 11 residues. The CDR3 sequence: CASSAVETQYF. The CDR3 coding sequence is TGTGCCAGCAGTGCTGTAGAGACCCAGTACTTC.

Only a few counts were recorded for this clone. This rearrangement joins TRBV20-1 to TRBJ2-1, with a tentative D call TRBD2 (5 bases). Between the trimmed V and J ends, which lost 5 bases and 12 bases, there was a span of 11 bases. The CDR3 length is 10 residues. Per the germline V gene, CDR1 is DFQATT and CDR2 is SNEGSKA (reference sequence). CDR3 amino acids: CSAGELLQFF. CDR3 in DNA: TGCAGTGCTGGGGAGTTATTGCAGTTCTTC.

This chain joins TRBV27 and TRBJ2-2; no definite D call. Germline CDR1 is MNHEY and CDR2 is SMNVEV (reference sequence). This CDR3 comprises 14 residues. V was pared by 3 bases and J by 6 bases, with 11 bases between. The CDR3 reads CASSLRLGPGELFF. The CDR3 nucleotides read TGTGCCAGCAGTTTGCGTCTAGGGCCCGGGGAGCTGTTTTTT.

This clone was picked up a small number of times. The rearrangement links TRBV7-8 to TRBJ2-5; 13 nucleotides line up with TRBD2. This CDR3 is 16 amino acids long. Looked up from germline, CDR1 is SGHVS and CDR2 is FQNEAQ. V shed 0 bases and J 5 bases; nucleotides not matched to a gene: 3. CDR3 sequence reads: CASSLALAGGWETQYF. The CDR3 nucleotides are TGTGCCAGCAGCTTAGCACTAGCGGGAGGGTGGGAGACCCAGTACTTC.

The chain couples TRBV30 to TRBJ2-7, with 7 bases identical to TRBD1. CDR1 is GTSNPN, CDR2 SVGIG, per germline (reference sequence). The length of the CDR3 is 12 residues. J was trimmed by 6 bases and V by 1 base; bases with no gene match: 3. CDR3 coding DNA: TGTGCCTGGAGTGAGACAGGGATCGAGCAGTACTTC. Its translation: CAWSETGIEQYF.

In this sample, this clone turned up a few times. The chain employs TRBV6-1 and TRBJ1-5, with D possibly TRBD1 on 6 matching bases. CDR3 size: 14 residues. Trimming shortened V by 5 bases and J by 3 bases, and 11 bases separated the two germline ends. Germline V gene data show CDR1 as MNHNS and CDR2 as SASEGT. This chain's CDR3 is CASSRTEDNQPQHF. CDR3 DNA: TGTGCCAGCAGTCGGACAGAGGACAATCAGCCCCAGCATTTT.

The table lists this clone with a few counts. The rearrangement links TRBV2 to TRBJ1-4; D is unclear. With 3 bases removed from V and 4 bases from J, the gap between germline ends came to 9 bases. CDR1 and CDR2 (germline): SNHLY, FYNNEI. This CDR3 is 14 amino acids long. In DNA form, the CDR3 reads TGTGCCAGCAGTGACGGCCGATTTAATGAAAAACTGTTTTTT. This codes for CASSDGRFNEKLFF. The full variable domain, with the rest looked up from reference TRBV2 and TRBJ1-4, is EPEVTQTPSHQVTQMGQEVILRCVPISNHLYFYWYRQILGQKVEFLVSFYNNEISEKSEIFDDQFSVERPDGSNFTLKIRSTKLEDSAMYFCASSDGRFNEKLFFGSGTQLSVL.

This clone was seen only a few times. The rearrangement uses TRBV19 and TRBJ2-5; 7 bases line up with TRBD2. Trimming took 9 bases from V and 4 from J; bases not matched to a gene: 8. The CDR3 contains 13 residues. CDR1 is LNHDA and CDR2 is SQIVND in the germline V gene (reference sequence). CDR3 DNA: TGTGCCAGCGCCCAAGCGGGAAGAGAGACCCAGTACTTC. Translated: CASAQAGRETQYF.

The CDR3 DNA follows: TGTGCCAGTAGTCTTACAGGGGGCGAAAAGACCCAGTACTTC. This translates into CASSLTGGEKTQYF. The V call is TRBV19, the J call TRBJ2-5, with 9 bases that match TRBD1. This CDR3 contains 14 residues. V shed 5 bases, J shed 6 bases, and the junction held 7 bases outside the gene matches. CDR1 is LNHDA and CDR2 is SQIVND in the germline V gene (reference sequence).

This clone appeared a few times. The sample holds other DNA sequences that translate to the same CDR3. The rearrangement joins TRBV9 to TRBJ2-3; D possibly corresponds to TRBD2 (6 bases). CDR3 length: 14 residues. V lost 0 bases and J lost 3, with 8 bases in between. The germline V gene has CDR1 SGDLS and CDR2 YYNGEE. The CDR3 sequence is CASSVGRGTDTQYF. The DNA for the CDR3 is TGTGCCAGCAGCGTAGGTCGGGGGACAGATACGCAGTATTTT.

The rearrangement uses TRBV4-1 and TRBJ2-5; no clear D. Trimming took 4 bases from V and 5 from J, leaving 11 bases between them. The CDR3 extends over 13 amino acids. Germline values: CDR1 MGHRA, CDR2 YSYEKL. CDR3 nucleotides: TGCGCCAGCAGCCGGACCCAGGAGGAGACCCAGTACTTC. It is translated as CASSRTQEETQYF.

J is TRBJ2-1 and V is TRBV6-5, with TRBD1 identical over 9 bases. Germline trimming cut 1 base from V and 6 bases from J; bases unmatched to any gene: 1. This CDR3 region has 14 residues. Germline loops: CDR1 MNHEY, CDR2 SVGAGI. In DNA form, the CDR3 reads TGTGCCAGCAGTTACTGGGACAGGGTCAATGAGCAGTTCTTC. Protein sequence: CASSYWDRVNEQFF.

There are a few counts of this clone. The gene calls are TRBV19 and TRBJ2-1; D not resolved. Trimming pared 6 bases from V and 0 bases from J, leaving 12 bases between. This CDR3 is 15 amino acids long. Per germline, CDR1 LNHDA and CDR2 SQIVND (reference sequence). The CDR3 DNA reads TGTGCCAGTAGGGTCTACTTGGGCTCCTACAATGAGCAGTTCTTC. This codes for CASRVYLGSYNEQFF. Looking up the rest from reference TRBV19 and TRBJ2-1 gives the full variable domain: DGGITQSPKYLFRKEGQNVTLSCEQNLNHDAMYWYRQDPGQGLRLIYYSQIVNDFQKGDIAEGYSVSREKKESFPLTVTSAQKNPTAFYLCASRVYLGSYNEQFFGPGTRLTVL.

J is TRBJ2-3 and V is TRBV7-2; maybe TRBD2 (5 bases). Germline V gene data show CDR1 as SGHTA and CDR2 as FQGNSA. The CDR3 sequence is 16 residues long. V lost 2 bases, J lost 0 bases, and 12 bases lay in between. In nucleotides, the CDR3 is TGTGCCAGCAGCTTAACAAGACGGACTAGCACAGATACGCAGTATTTT. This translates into CASSLTRRTSTDTQYF.

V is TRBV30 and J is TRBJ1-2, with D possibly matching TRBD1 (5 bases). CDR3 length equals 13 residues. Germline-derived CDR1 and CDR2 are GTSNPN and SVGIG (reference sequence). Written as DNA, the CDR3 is TGTGCGCTGGGGACGGAGTTGCCTTATGGCTACACCTTC. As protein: CALGTELPYGYTF. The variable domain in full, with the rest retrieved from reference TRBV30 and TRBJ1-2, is SQTIHQWPATLVQPVGSPLSLECTVEGTSNPNLYWYRQAAGRGLQLLFYSVGIGQISSEVPQNLSASRPQDRQFILSSKKLLLSDSGFYLCALGTELPYGYTFGSGTRLTVV.

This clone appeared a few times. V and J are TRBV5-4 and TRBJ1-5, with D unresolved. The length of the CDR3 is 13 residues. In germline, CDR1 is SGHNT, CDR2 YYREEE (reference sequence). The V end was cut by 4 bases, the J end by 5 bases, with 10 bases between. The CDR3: CASSLGQDQPQHF. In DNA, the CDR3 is TGTGCCAGCAGCCTCGGCCAGGATCAGCCCCAGCATTTT.

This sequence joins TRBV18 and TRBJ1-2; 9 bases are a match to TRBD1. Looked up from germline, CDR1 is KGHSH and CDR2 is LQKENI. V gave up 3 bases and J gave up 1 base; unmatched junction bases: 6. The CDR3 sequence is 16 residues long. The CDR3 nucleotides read TGTGCCAGCTCACCCCTCCGGGACAGGGATAACTATGGCTACACCTTC. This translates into CASSPLRDRDNYGYTF.

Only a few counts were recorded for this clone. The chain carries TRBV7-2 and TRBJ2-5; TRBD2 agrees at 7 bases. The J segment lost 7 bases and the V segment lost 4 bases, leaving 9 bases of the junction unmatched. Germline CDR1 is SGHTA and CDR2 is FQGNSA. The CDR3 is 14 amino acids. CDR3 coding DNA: TGTGCCAGCAGCTATCCGGCCTCGGGGGGGACCCAGTACTTC. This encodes CASSYPASGGTQYF.

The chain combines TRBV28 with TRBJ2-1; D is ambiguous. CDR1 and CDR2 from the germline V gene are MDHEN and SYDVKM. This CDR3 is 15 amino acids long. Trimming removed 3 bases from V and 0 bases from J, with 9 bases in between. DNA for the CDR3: TGTGCCAGCAGTTTGGCCAGTCGCTCCTACAATGAGCAGTTCTTC. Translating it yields CASSLASRSYNEQFF.